This TCR beta chain was captured in a study of blood T cell repertoires in COVID-19. Assay used: immunoSEQ multiplex PCR; TCRdb lists only in-frame clones, some missing. In the table there are roughly 250,000 clones, 70% to 90% of which are singletons. Symptom resolution, clearance, or two negative PCRs marked donors in Cohort 3 as recovered. V dropped 2 bases and J dropped 4; count of bases not matched to a gene: 0. Per germline, CDR1 MRHNA and CDR2 SNTAGT. The CDR3 is made up of 14 amino acids. The sequencing sample was made of PBMCs or T cells enriched from blood (not recorded which). The clonotype comes from a woman between 50 and 59 years old who had recovered from COVID-19. The chain joins TRBV6-4 to TRBJ2-3; 10 nucleotides align to TRBD1. CDR3 in amino acids: CASSDGQGADTQYF. In DNA form, the CDR3 reads TGTGCCAGCAGTGACGGACAGGGGGCAGATACGCAGTATTTT.